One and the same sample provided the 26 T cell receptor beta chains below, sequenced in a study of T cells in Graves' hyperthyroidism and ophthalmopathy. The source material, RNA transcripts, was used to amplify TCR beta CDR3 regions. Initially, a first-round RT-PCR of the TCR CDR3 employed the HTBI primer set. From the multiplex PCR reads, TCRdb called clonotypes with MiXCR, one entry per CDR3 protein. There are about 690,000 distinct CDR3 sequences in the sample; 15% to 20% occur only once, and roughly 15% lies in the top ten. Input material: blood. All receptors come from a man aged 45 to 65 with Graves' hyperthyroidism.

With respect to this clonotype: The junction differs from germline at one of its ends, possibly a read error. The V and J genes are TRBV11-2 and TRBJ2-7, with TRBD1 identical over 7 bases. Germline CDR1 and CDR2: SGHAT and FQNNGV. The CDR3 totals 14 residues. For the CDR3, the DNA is TGTGCCAGGAGCTTTGGGGTAGGGGGCAACGAGCAGTACTTC. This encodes CARSFGVGGNEQYF.

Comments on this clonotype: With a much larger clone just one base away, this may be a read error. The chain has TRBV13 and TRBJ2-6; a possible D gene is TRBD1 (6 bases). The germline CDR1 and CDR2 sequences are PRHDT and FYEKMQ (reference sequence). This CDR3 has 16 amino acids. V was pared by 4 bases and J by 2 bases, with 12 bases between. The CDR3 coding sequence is TGTGCCAGCAGCTGGCAGGGGTCAACTGGGGCCAACGTCCTGACTTTC. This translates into CASSWQGSTGANVLTF.

CDR3 sequence: CASSQELSRNYGYTF. DNA of the CDR3: TGCGCCAGCAGCCAAGAACTAAGCAGAAACTATGGCTACACCTTC. This chain connects TRBV4-1 to TRBJ1-2; D gene uncertain. Germline V gene sequence: CDR1 MGHRA, CDR2 YSYEKL. The length of the CDR3 is 15 residues. V dropped 0 bases and J dropped 2 bases, with 10 bases sitting between them.

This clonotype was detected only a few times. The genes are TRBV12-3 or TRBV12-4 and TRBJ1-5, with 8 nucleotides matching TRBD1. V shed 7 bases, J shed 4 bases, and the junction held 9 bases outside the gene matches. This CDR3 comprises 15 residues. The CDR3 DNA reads TGTGCCAGCACTGCCCCGACAGGGGTGAATCAGCCCCAGCATTTT. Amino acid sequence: CASTAPTGVNQPQHF.

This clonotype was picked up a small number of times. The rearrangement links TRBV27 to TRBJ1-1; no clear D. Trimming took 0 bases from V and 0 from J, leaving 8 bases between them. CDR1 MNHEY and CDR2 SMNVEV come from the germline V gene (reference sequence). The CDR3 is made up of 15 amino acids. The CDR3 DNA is TGTGCCAGCAGTTTATCGTACGGAATGAACACTGAAGCTTTCTTT. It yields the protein CASSLSYGMNTEAFF.

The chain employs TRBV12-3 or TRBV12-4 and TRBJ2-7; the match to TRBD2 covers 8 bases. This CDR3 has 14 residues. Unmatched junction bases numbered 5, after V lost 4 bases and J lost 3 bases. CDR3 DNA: TGTGCCAGCAGTTCTACTAGCGGAGACTACGAGCAGTACTTC. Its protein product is CASSSTSGDYEQYF.

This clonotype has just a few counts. The CDR3 nucleotides are TGTGCCAGCAGCTTGGACCGTCCCTCTGGGGCCAACGTCCTGACTTTC. Protein product: CASSLDRPSGANVLTF. V and J are TRBV5-4 and TRBJ2-6; D unclear. The germline V and J ends were trimmed by 0 bases and 0 bases, with 7 bases remaining between them. This CDR3 is built from 16 residues. Germline CDR1 and CDR2: SGHNT and YYREEE (reference sequence).

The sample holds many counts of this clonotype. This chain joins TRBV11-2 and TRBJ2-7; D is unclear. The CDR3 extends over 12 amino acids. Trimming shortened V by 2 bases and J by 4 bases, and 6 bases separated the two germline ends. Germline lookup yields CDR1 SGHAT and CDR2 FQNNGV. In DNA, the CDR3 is TGTGCCAGCAGCTTAAGCGAGTACGAGCAGTACTTC. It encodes CASSLSEYEQYF.

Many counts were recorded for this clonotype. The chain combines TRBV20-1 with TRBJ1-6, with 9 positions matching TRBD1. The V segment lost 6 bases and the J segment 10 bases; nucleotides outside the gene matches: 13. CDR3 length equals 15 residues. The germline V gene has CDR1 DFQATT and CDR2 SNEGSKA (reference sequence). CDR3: CSAAGGQGPWSPLHF. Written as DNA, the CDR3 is TGCAGTGCGGCCGGGGGACAGGGTCCTTGGTCACCCCTCCACTTT.

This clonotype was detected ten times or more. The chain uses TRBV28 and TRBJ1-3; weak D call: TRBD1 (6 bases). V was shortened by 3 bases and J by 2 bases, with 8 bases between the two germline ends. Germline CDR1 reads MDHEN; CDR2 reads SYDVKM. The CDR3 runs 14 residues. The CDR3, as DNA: TGTGCCAGCAGTTTCAGGACAGCTGGAAACACCATATATTTT. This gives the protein CASSFRTAGNTIYF.

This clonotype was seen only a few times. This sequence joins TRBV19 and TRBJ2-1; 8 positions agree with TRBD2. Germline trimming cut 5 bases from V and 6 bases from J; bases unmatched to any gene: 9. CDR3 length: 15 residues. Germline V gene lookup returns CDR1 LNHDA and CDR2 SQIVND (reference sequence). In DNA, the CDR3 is TGTGCCAGTAGTTCCACTAGCGGAGAATTCAATGAGCAGTTCTTC. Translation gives CASSSTSGEFNEQFF.

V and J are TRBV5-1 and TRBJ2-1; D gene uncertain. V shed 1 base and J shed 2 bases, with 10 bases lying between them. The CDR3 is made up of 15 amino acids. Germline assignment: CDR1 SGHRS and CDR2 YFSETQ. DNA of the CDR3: TGCGCCAGCAGCTTGTTGACAAACCCCTACAATGAGCAGTTCTTC. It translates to CASSLLTNPYNEQFF.

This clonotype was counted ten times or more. CDR3 loop: CSASSSGSSEQYF. For the CDR3, the DNA is TGCAGTGCTAGTAGTAGCGGGAGCTCCGAGCAGTACTTC. The V gene is TRBV20-1, the J gene TRBJ2-7; 9 bases line up with TRBD2. From germline, CDR1 is DFQATT and CDR2 SNEGSKA (reference sequence). Losses at the gene ends were 3 bases for V and 6 bases for J; bases not matched to a gene: 6. The CDR3 consists of 13 residues.

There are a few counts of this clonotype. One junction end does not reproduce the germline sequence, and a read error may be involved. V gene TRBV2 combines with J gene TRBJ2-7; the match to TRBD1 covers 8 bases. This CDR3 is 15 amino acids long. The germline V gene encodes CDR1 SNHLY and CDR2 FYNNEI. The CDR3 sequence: CASRLTGEFYYERYF. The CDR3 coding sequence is TGTGCCAGCAGGCTGACAGGGGAGTTTTACTACGAGCGGTACTTC.

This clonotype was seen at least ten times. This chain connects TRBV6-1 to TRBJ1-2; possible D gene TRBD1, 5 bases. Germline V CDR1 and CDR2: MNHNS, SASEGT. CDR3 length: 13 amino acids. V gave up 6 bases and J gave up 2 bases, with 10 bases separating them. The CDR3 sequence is CASSPRDNYGYTF. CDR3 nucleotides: TGTGCCAGCAGCCCCAGGGACAACTATGGCTACACCTTC.

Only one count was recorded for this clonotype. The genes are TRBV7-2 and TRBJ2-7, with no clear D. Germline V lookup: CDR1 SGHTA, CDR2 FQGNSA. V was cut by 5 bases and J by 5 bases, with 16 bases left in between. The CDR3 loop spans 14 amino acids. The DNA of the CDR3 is TGTGCCAGCAGCCGAAGGGCAGCCCCCAACGAGCAGTACTTC. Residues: CASSRRAAPNEQYF.

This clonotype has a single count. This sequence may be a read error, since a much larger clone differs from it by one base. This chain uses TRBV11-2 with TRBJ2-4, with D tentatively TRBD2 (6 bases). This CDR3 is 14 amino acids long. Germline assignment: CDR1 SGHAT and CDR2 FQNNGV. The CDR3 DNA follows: TGTGCCAGCAGCTTCGGACTTAGCGGAAACATTCAGCACTTC. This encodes CASSFGLSGNIQHF.

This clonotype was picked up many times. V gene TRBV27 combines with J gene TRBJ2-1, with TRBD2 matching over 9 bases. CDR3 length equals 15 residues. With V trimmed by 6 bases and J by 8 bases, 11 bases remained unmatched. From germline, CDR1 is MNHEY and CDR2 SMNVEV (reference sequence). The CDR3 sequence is CASSPEAGGMDEQFF. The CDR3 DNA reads TGTGCCAGCAGCCCAGAAGCGGGAGGCATGGATGAGCAGTTCTTC.

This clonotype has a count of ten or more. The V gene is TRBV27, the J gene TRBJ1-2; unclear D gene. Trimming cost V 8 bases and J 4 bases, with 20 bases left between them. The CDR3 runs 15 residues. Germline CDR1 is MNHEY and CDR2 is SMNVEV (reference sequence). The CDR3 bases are TGTGCCAGCCGCTCTACAGAAGGTTCTGTCTATGGCTACACCTTC. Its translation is CASRSTEGSVYGYTF.

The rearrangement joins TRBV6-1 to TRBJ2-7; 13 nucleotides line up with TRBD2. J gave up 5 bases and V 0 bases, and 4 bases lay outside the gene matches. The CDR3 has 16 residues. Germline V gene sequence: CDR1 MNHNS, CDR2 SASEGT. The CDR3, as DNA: TGTGCCAGCAGTGAAGCGGACGGGACTAGCGGGAACGAGCAGTACTTC. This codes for CASSEADGTSGNEQYF.

CDR3 in DNA: TGTGCCAGCAGTGCGCTAGGATCCCAGCATTTT. This encodes CASSALGSQHF. V is TRBV28 and J is TRBJ1-5; no reliable D call. The length of the CDR3 is 11 residues. Germline values: CDR1 MDHEN, CDR2 SYDVKM. Trimming pared 5 bases from V and 11 bases from J, leaving 10 bases between. The full variable domain, rest sourced from reference TRBV28 and TRBJ1-5, is DVKVTQSSRYLVKRTGEKVFLECVQDMDHENMFWYRQDPGLGLRLIYFSYDVKMKEKGDIPEGYSVSREKKERFSLILESASTNQTSMYLCASSALGSQHFGDGTRLSIL.

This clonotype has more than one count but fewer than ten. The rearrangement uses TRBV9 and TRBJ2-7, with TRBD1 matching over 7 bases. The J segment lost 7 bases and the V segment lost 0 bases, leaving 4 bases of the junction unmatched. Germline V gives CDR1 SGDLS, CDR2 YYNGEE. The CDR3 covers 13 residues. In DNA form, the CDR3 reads TGTGCCAGCAGCGTAGCCGAGGGGGCTGAGCAGTACTTC. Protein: CASSVAEGAEQYF.

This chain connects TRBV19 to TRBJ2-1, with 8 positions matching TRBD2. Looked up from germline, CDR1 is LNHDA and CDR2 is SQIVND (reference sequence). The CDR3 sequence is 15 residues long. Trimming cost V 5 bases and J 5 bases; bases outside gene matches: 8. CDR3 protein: CASSYVERGNNEQFF. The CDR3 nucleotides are TGTGCCAGTAGTTATGTGGAGCGGGGGAACAATGAGCAGTTCTTC. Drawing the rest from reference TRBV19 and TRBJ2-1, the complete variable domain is DGGITQSPKYLFRKEGQNVTLSCEQNLNHDAMYWYRQDPGQGLRLIYYSQIVNDFQKGDIAEGYSVSREKKESFPLTVTSAQKNPTAFYLCASSYVERGNNEQFFGPGTRLTVL.

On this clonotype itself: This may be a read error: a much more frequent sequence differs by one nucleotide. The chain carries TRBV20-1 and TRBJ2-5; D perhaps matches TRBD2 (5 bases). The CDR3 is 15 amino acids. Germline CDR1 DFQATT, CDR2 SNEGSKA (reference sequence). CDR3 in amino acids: CSARDSGGYQEAQYF. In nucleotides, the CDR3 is TGCAGTGCTAGAGATTCAGGCGGGTACCAAGAGGCCCAGTACTTC.

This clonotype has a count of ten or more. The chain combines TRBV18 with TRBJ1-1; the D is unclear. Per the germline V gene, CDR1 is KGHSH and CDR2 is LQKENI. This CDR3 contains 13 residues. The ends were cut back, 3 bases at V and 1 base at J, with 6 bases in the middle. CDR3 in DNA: TGTGCCAGCTCACCCATGGGGAACACTGAAGCTTTCTTT. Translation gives CASSPMGNTEAFF.

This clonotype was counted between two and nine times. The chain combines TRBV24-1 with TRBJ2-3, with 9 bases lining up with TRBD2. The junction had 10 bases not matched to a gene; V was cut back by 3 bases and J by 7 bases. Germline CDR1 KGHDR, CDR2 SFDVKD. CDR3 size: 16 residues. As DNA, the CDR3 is TGTGCCACCAGTGATGGTAGCGGGAGCCGTGAGAATACGCAGTATTTT. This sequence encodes CATSDGSGSRENTQYF.